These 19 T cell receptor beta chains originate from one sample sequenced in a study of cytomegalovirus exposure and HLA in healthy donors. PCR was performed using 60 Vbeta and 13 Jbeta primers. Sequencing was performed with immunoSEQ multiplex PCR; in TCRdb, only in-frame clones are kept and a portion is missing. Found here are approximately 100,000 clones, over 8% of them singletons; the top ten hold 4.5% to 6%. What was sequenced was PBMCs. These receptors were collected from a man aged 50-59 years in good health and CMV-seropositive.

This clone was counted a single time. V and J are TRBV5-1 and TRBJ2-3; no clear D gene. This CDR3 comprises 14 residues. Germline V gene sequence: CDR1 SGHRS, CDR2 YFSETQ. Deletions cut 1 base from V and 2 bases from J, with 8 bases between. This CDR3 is CASSLRHNTDTQYF. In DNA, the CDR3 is TGCGCCAGCAGCTTGCGTCACAACACAGATACGCAGTATTTT.

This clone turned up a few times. CDR3 in amino acids: CASSLSSRTVGSSYNSPLHF. The CDR3 coding sequence is TGTGCCAGCAGTTTATCCTCTCGGACAGTTGGGAGCTCCTATAATTCACCCCTCCACTTT. V gene TRBV27 combines with J gene TRBJ1-6, with a possible D match to TRBD1 (6 bases). The V end lost 0 bases, the J end lost 0 bases, and 18 bases lay between the germline ends. The CDR3 extends over 20 amino acids. Germline CDR1 and CDR2: MNHEY and SMNVEV (reference sequence).

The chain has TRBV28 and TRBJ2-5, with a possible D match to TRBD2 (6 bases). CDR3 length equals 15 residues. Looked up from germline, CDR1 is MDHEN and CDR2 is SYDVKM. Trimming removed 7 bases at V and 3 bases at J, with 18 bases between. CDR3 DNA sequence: TGTGCCAGCACTCTTGGGGGGACGGTAGAAGAGACCCAGTACTTC. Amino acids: CASTLGGTVEETQYF.

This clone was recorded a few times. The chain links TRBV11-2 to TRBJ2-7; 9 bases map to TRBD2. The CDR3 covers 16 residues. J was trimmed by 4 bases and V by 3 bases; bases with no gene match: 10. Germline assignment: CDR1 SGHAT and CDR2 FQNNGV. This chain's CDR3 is CASSFSGRGLSYEQYF. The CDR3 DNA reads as TGTGCCAGCAGCTTTAGCGGGAGAGGTTTGAGTTACGAGCAGTACTTC.

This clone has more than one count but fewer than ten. The CDR3 DNA sequence: TGTGCCAGCAGCGTTCGCGGGAGCCCCTACGAGCAGTACTTC. Its protein is CASSVRGSPYEQYF. V gene TRBV9 combines with J gene TRBJ2-7; 7 bases map to TRBD2. With V trimmed by 2 bases and J by 2 bases, 4 bases remained unmatched. The CDR3 totals 14 residues. The V gene's germline CDR1 is SGDLS and CDR2 YYNGEE.

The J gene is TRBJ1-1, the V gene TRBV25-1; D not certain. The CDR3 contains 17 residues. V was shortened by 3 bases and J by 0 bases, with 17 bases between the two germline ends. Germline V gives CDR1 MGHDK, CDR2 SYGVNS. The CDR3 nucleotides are TGTGCCAGCAGTGAGGGCCCAAAAACCTTCATGAACACTGAAGCTTTCTTT. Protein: CASSEGPKTFMNTEAFF.

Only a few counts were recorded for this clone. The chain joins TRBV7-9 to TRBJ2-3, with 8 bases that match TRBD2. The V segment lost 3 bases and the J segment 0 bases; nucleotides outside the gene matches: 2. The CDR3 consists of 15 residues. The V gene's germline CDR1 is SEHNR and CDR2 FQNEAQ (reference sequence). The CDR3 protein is CASSFPSGSTDTQYF. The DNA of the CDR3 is TGTGCCAGCAGCTTTCCTAGCGGGAGCACAGATACGCAGTATTTT.

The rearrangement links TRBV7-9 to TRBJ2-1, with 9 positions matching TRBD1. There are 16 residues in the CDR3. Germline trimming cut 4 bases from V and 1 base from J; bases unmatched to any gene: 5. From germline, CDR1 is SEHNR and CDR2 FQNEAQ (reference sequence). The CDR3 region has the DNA TGTGCCAGCAGCTCTCCGGACAGGGGTTCCTACAATGAGCAGTTCTTC. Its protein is CASSSPDRGSYNEQFF.

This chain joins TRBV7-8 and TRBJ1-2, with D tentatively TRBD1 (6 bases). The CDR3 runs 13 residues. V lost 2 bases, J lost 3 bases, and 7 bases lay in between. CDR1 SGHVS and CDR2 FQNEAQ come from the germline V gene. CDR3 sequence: CASSLRTDYGYTF. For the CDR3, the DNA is TGTGCCAGCAGCTTAAGGACAGACTATGGCTACACCTTC.

The CDR3 DNA reads as TGTGCCGCGGGGGGGTCCCTCTCCTACGAGCAGTACTTC. This translates into CAAGGSLSYEQYF. The gene calls are TRBV11-2 and TRBJ2-7; 9 bases map to TRBD2. The CDR3 extends over 13 amino acids. V lost 11 bases and J lost 0; bases outside the gene matches: 5. Germline V lookup: CDR1 SGHAT, CDR2 FQNNGV.

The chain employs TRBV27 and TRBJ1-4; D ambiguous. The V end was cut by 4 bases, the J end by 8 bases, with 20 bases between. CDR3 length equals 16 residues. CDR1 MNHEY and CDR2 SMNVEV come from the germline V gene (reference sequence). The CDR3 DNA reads TGTGCCAGCAGTTCATTTTCCTTATCGGAGAGGGAAAAACTGTTTTTT. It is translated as CASSSFSLSEREKLFF.

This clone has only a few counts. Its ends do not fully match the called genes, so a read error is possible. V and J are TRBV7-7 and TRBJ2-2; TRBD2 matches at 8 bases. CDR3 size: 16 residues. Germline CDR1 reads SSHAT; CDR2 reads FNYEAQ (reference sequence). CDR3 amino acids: CASSVRLAQNTGELFF. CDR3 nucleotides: TGTGCTAGCAGCGTCCGACTAGCGCAGAACACCGGGGAGCTGTTTTTT.

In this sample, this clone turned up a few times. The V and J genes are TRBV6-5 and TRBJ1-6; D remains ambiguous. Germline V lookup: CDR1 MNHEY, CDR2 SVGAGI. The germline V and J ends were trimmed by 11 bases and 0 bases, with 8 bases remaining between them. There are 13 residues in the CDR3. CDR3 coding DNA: TGTGCCGTCTCCAGCTCCTATAATTCACCCCTCCACTTT. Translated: CAVSSSYNSPLHF.

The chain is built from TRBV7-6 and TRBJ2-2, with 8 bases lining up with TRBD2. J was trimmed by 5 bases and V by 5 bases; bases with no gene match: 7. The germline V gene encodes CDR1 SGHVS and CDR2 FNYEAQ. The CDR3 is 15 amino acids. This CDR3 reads CASSPGGGATGELFF. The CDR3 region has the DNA TGTGCCAGCAGCCCCGGGGGGGGAGCAACCGGGGAGCTGTTTTTT.

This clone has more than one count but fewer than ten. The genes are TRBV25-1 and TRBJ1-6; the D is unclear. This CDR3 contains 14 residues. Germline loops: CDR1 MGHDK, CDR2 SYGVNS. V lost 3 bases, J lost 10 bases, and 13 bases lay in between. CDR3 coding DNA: TGTGCCAGCAGTGAGGGGAGTGACTGGTCACCCCTCCACTTT. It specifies CASSEGSDWSPLHF.

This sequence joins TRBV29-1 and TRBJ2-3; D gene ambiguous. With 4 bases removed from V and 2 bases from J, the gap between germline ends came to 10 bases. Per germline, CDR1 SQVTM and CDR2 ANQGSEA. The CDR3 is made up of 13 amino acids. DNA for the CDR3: TGCAGCGTTGCCAGCGATCCCACAGATACGCAGTATTTT. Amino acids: CSVASDPTDTQYF.

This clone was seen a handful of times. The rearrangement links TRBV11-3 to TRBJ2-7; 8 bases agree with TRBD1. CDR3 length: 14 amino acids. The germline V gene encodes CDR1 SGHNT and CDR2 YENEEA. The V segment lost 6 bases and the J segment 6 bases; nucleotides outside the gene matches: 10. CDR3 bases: TGTGCCAGCAGTTCTGGGCAGGGGGCTTCCGAGCAGTACTTC. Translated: CASSSGQGASEQYF.

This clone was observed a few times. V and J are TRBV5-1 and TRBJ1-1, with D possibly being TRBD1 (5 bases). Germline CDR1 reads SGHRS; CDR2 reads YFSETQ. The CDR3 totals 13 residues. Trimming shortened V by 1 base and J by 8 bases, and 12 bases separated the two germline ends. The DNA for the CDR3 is TGCGCCAGCAGCTTGAGGCAGGGTTGGGAAGCTTTCTTT. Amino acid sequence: CASSLRQGWEAFF.

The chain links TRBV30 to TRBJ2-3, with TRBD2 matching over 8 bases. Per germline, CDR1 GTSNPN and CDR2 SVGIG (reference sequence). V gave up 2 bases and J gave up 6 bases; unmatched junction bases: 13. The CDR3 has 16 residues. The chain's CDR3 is CAWSRLPSGLGDTQYF. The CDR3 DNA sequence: TGTGCCTGGAGTCGACTACCTAGCGGGCTTGGGGATACGCAGTATTTT.